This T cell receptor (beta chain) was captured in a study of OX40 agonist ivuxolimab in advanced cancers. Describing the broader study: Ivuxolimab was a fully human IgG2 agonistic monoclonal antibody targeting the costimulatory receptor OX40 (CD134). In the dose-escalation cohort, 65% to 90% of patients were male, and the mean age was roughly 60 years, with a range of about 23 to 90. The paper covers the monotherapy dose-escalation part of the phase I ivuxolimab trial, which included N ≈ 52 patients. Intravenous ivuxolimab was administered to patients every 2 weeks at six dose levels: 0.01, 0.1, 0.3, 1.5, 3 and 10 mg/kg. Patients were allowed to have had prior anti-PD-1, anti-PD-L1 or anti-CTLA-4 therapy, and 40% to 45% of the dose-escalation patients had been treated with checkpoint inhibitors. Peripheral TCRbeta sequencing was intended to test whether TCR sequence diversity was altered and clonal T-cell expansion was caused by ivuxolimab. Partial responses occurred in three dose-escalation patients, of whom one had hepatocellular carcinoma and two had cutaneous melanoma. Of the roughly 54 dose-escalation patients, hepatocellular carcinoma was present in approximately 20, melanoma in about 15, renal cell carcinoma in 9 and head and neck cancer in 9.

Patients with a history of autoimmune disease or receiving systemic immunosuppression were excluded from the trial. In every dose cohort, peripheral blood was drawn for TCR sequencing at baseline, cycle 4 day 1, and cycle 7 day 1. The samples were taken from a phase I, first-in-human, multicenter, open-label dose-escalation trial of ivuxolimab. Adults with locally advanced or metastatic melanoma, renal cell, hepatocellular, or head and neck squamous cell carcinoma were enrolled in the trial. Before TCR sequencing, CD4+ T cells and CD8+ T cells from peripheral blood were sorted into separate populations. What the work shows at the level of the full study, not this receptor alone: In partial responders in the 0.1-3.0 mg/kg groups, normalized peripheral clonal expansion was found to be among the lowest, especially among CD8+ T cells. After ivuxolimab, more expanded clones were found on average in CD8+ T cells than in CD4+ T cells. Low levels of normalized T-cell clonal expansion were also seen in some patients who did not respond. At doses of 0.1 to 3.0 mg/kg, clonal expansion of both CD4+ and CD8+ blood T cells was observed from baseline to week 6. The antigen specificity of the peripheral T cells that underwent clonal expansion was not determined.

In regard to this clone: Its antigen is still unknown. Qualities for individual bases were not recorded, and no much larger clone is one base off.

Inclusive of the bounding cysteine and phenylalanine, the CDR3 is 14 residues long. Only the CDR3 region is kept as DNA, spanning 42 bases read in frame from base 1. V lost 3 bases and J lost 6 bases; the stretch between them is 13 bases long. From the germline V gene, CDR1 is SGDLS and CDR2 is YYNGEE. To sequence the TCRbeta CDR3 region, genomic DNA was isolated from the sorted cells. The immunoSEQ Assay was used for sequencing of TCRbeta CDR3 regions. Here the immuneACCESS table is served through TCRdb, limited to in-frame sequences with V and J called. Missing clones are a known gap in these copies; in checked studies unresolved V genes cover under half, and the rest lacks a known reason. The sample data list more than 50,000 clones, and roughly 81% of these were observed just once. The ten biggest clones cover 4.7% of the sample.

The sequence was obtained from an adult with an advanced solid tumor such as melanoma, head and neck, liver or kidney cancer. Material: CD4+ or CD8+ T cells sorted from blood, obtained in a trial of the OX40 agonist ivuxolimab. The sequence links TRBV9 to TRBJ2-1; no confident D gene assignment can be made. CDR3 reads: CASSAPISGNEQFF. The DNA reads TGTGCCAGCAGCGCTCCCATTTCAGGCAATGAGCAGTTCTTC. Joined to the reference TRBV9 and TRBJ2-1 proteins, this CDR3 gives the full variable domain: DSGVTQTPKHLITATGQRVTLRCSPRSGDLSVYWYQQSLDQGLQFLIQYYNGEERAKGNILERFSAQQFPDLHSELNLSSLELGDSALYFCASSAPISGNEQFFGPGTRLTVL.